A selection of T cell receptor beta chains follows, all from one sample in a study of blood T cell repertoires in COVID-19. The data were produced by immunoSEQ multiplex PCR, yet TCRdb's version contains in-frame clones alone and is incomplete. The sample contains about 120,000 clones, 70% to 90% of which appear only once. Sequencing was performed on peripheral blood. Every receptor here comes from a man aged 50-59 years with acute or convalescent COVID-19. Each CDR3 is given with its conserved first and last residue. Fields, in order: J gene, CDR3 length, V gene, clone size, D gene, CDR3 DNA, CDR3 protein. D genes are given only for firm matches. Clone size is not always given. Where it is, it says once, few, many or a class for expanded clones.

j_call: TRBJ2-2; cdr3_length: 11; v_call: TRBV28; clone_size: -; d_call: -; cdr3_nt: TGTGCCAGCAGTACAGTCGGGGAGCTGTTTTTT; cdr3_aa: CASSTVGELFF
j_call: TRBJ2-3; cdr3_length: 15; v_call: TRBV25-1; clone_size: -; d_call: TRBD2; cdr3_nt: TGTGCCAGCAGTGACGTTAGCGGGAGGGGGGATACGCAGTATTTT; cdr3_aa: CASSDVSGRGDTQYF
j_call: TRBJ1-4; cdr3_length: 13; v_call: TRBV6-2/TRBV6-3; clone_size: -; d_call: TRBD1; cdr3_nt: TGTGCCAGCAGTCCCTCCTCAGGCAGGGGGCTGTTTTTT; cdr3_aa: CASSPSSGRGLFF
j_call: TRBJ2-5; cdr3_length: 17; v_call: TRBV5-6; clone_size: -; d_call: TRBD2; cdr3_nt: TGTGCCAGCAGCTATGGTAGCGGGGGCCAGCACCAAGAGACCCAGTACTTC; cdr3_aa: CASSYGSGGQHQETQYF
j_call: TRBJ1-1; cdr3_length: 13; v_call: TRBV7-7; clone_size: -; d_call: -; cdr3_nt: TGTGCTAGCACAGGACAGTGGGTCACTGAAGCTTTCTTT; cdr3_aa: CASTGQWVTEAFF
j_call: TRBJ1-4; cdr3_length: 14; v_call: TRBV19; clone_size: -; d_call: TRBD1; cdr3_nt: TGTGCCAGTAGTATATACAGGGGCGAGGAAAAACTGTTTTTT; cdr3_aa: CASSIYRGEEKLFF
j_call: TRBJ1-4; cdr3_length: 15; v_call: TRBV19; clone_size: -; d_call: -; cdr3_nt: TGTGCCAGTAGTATAGGGGCAGGGATTAATGAAAAACTGTTTTTT; cdr3_aa: CASSIGAGINEKLFF
j_call: TRBJ1-1; cdr3_length: 12; v_call: TRBV29-1; clone_size: -; d_call: -; cdr3_nt: TGCAGCGCGGACCTAACTGAAACTGAAGCTTTCTTT; cdr3_aa: CSADLTETEAFF
j_call: TRBJ1-5; cdr3_length: 12; v_call: TRBV28; clone_size: -; d_call: -; cdr3_nt: TGTGCCAGCAGTTTCGGAGTTCAGCCCCAGCATTTT; cdr3_aa: CASSFGVQPQHF
j_call: TRBJ2-2; cdr3_length: 16; v_call: TRBV5-1; clone_size: -; d_call: TRBD2; cdr3_nt: TGCGCCAGCAGCCCCCGGGGAGAGCGGGATGTCGGGGAGCTGTTTTTT; cdr3_aa: CASSPRGERDVGELFF
j_call: TRBJ1-5; cdr3_length: 14; v_call: TRBV19; clone_size: -; d_call: TRBD1; cdr3_nt: TGTGCCAGTAGTGACAGGGTTTTTTTTCAGCCCCAGCATTTT; cdr3_aa: CASSDRVFFQPQHF
j_call: TRBJ2-2; cdr3_length: 17; v_call: TRBV28; clone_size: -; d_call: TRBD1; cdr3_nt: TGTGCCAGCAGTCTGCAACCGGGACAGACTAACACCGGGGAGCTGTTTTTT; cdr3_aa: CASSLQPGQTNTGELFF
j_call: TRBJ2-3; cdr3_length: 14; v_call: TRBV12-5; clone_size: -; d_call: -; cdr3_nt: TGTGCTAGTGGTTCGGACAGCAGGACAGATACGCAGTATTTT; cdr3_aa: CASGSDSRTDTQYF
j_call: TRBJ2-3; cdr3_length: 19; v_call: TRBV5-5; clone_size: -; d_call: TRBD2; cdr3_nt: TGTGCCAGCAGCGGGGGACTAGCGGGAGAGGGGGACCTCGCAGATACGCAGTATTTT; cdr3_aa: CASSGGLAGEGDLADTQYF
j_call: TRBJ2-6; cdr3_length: 15; v_call: TRBV28; clone_size: -; d_call: -; cdr3_nt: TGTGCCAGCAGTTTGGGACTCTCTGGGGCCAACGTCCTGACTTTC; cdr3_aa: CASSLGLSGANVLTF
j_call: TRBJ1-2; cdr3_length: 13; v_call: TRBV7-9; clone_size: -; d_call: -; cdr3_nt: TGTGCCATTCAAGCGGGGGGCGCTCTTGGCTACACCTTC; cdr3_aa: CAIQAGGALGYTF
j_call: TRBJ2-7; cdr3_length: 12; v_call: TRBV29-1; clone_size: once; d_call: TRBD1; cdr3_nt: TGCAGCGTGGGGACAGGGGGCTACGAGCAGTACTTC; cdr3_aa: CSVGTGGYEQYF
j_call: TRBJ2-7; cdr3_length: 14; v_call: TRBV11-2; clone_size: once; d_call: -; cdr3_nt: TGTGCCAGCAGCTTACAACAGGGAGTCTACGAGCAGTACTTC; cdr3_aa: CASSLQQGVYEQYF
j_call: TRBJ2-1; cdr3_length: 13; v_call: TRBV5-4; clone_size: -; d_call: -; cdr3_nt: TGTGCCAGCAGCATAGACTCGTACAATGAGCAGTTCTTC; cdr3_aa: CASSIDSYNEQFF
j_call: TRBJ1-1; cdr3_length: 15; v_call: TRBV29-1; clone_size: -; d_call: -; cdr3_nt: TGCAGCGTTGAAGATGGCCCGGGGATCGGCACTGAAGCTTTCTTT; cdr3_aa: CSVEDGPGIGTEAFF